This TCR beta chain derives from a study of blood T cell repertoires in COVID-19. Study at large: Whether acute or convalescent, the COVID-19 samples came from the United States, Italy and Spain. The analysed material was cDNA or gDNA that came from T cells, B-cell-depleted T cells, or PBMCs.

The CDR3 is 15 amino acids. J was trimmed by 4 bases and V by 3 bases; bases with no gene match: 6. Per germline, CDR1 KGHSH and CDR2 LQKENI. In the authors' workflow: Scientists estimated how many nucleated cells there were by amplifying reference gene primers. The assay was immunoSEQ multiplex PCR, and TCRdb's table has in-frame clones only and misses some. D and trimming were read from the DNA, whereas the V and J calls and clone size are those reported in that table. The repertoire holds 40,000 or so clones, with 79% as singletons. Input material: peripheral blood. The chain employs TRBV18 and TRBJ1-2; TRBD1 matches at 9 bases. The receptor's source is a man between 65 and 85 years old with acute or convalescent COVID-19. The CDR3 protein is CASSPGTGRIYGYTF. Written as DNA, the CDR3 is TGTGCCAGCTCACCGGGGACAGGGAGGATCTATGGCTACACCTTC.